This T cell receptor beta chain was documented in a study of OX40 agonist ivuxolimab in advanced cancers. The CDR3 has 16 amino acids. Germline V lookup: CDR1 MNHEY, CDR2 SVGAGI. TCRdb's copy holds only in-frame clones and misses some; the assay was immunoSEQ multiplex PCR. The profile shows 75,000 to 100,000 clones, roughly nine tenths of them singletons. The TCR originated in an adult with an advanced solid tumor such as melanoma, head and neck, liver or kidney cancer. V is TRBV6-5 and J is TRBJ2-5; TRBD1 matches 12 bases. The DNA end lines up better with TRBJ2-7; the J call may be wrong. This sample comprised CD4+ or CD8+ T cells sorted from blood, obtained in a trial of the OX40 agonist ivuxolimab. The CDR3 here is CASSYGPGQGAGEQYF. The CDR3 DNA is TGTGCCAGCAGTTACGGACCGGGACAGGGGGCTGGCGAGCAGTACTTC.